The 28 T cell receptor beta chains given below trace back to one sample, sequenced in a study of shared clonotypes between healthy human individuals. Data came from immunoSEQ multiplex PCR; TCRdb stores just in-frame clones and leaves some out. The table lists around 2.5 million clones, 93% of them singletons. The specimen was naive CD4+ T cells from PBMCs. Subset indicated: CD45RA+ positively selected. The receptors derive from a man between 18 and 29 years old in good health. Some clones in this sample may be carry-over from other donors' samples.

The genes are TRBV7-2 and TRBJ2-5; D gene unclear. V lost 5 bases to trimming and J lost 1 base, with 11 bases between them. Germline CDR1 is SGHTA and CDR2 is FQGNSA. CDR3 size: 14 residues. This chain's CDR3 is CASSPGYSQETQYF. The CDR3 bases are TGTGCCAGCAGCCCCGGTTACAGCCAAGAGACCCAGTACTTC.

The chain employs TRBV27 and TRBJ2-3; no clear D. Germline V gene data show CDR1 as MNHEY and CDR2 as SMNVEV (reference sequence). Trimming left V 5 bases short and J 2 bases short, with 17 bases between. There are 16 residues in the CDR3. The CDR3, as DNA: TGTGCCAGCAGTCTTCGGACCCATGGAACCACAGATACGCAGTATTTT. Its translation is CASSLRTHGTTDTQYF.

The J gene is TRBJ1-1, the V gene TRBV10-3; D may be TRBD1 (5 bases). The germline gives CDR1 ENHRY, CDR2 SYGVKD. V gave up 4 bases and J gave up 0 bases, with 6 bases separating them. This CDR3 comprises 13 residues. CDR3 DNA: TGTGCCATCAGTGCAGGGATGAACACTGAAGCTTTCTTT. It specifies CAISAGMNTEAFF.

The V and J genes are TRBV5-1 and TRBJ2-3, with D possibly TRBD2 on 5 matching bases. The V gene's germline CDR1 is SGHRS and CDR2 YFSETQ. This CDR3 comprises 19 residues. V lost 4 bases to trimming and J lost 0 bases, with 24 bases between them. CDR3 DNA: TGCGCCAGCAGCAACCTGGGTGCGGGCCACTTCACTAGCACAGATACGCAGTATTTT. Translating it yields CASSNLGAGHFTSTDTQYF.

V and J are TRBV5-8 and TRBJ2-3; D may be TRBD2 (6 bases). The CDR3 runs 16 residues. CDR1 and CDR2 (germline): SGHTS, YDEGEE. Trimming pared 7 bases from V and 1 base from J, leaving 19 bases between. DNA for the CDR3: TGTGCCAGCGCCTATCTGGGGGGATATGGCACAGATACGCAGTATTTT. This encodes CASAYLGGYGTDTQYF.

This clone was observed once. The V call is TRBV18, the J call TRBJ2-7, with 10 bases lining up with TRBD1. This CDR3 is built from 14 residues. Germline trimming cut 4 bases from V and 3 bases from J; bases unmatched to any gene: 3. Germline V gene data show CDR1 as KGHSH and CDR2 as LQKENI. The CDR3: CASSRDRGHYEQYF. In nucleotides, the CDR3 is TGTGCCAGCTCACGGGACAGGGGACACTACGAGCAGTACTTC.

This chain links TRBV7-6 with TRBJ2-1; D gene ambiguous. Germline values: CDR1 SGHVS, CDR2 FNYEAQ. V was pared by 5 bases and J by 3 bases, with 17 bases between. The CDR3 length is 16 residues. CDR3 region: CASSPIKTPGYNEQFF. CDR3 in DNA: TGTGCCAGCAGCCCCATCAAAACCCCAGGCTACAATGAGCAGTTCTTC.

The rearrangement joins TRBV15 to TRBJ1-5; D may be TRBD1 (5 bases). CDR1 and CDR2 (germline): LNHNV, YYDKDF (reference sequence). There are 15 residues in the CDR3. V lost 1 base to trimming and J lost 7 bases, with 14 bases between them. The CDR3 loop is CATSRGMGVGQPQHF. The CDR3 coding sequence is TGTGCCACCAGCAGAGGAATGGGGGTGGGACAGCCCCAGCATTTT.

The chain carries TRBV6-4 and TRBJ2-3; no firm D call. The germline CDR1 and CDR2 sequences are MRHNA and SNTAGT. V was shortened by 3 bases and J by 3 bases, with 13 bases between the two germline ends. The length of the CDR3 is 15 residues. This chain's CDR3 is CASSELGGRTDTQYF. In DNA, the CDR3 is TGTGCCAGCAGTGAACTCGGTGGAAGAACAGATACGCAGTATTTT.

The V and J genes are TRBV19 and TRBJ1-2, with a possible D match to TRBD1 (6 bases). Germline V gene sequence: CDR1 LNHDA, CDR2 SQIVND (reference sequence). V gave up 6 bases and J gave up 7 bases, with 15 bases separating them. The CDR3 is 13 amino acids. CDR3 in DNA: TGTGCCAGTAGATGGACGGGGGCGGCTGGCTACACCTTC. It specifies CASRWTGAAGYTF.

The chain uses TRBV28 and TRBJ1-2; tentative D call: TRBD1 (5 bases). Germline values: CDR1 MDHEN, CDR2 SYDVKM. The CDR3 length is 14 residues. With 5 bases removed from V and 7 bases from J, the gap between germline ends came to 17 bases. As DNA, the CDR3 is TGTGCCAGCAGTGACAATCAGGGAAGAGGTGGCTACACCTTC. Translated: CASSDNQGRGGYTF.

This clone was seen just once. The genes are TRBV10-2 and TRBJ2-3; 11 bases are shared with TRBD2. Germline V lookup: CDR1 WSHSY, CDR2 SAAADI. The CDR3 sequence is 16 residues long. With 7 bases clipped from V and 6 bases from J, the junction kept 12 bases outside the gene matches. The CDR3 loop is CASKVVAGGPGDTQYF. Written as DNA, the CDR3 is TGCGCCAGCAAGGTGGTAGCGGGAGGGCCAGGGGATACGCAGTATTTT.

About this clone: The same CDR3 can be traced to other DNA sequences in this sample. The J gene is TRBJ2-3, the V gene TRBV5-1; TRBD2 aligns across 11 bases. Germline-derived CDR1 and CDR2 are SGHRS and YFSETQ. With V trimmed by 5 bases and J by 2 bases, 4 bases remained unmatched. The CDR3 spans 15 residues. The CDR3 DNA reads TGCGCCAGCAGTTTTAGCGGGAGGGTCACAGATACGCAGTATTTT. This translates into CASSFSGRVTDTQYF. The entire variable domain, with the rest obtained from reference TRBV5-1 and TRBJ2-3, is as follows: KAGVTQTPRYLIKTRGQQVTLSCSPISGHRSVSWYQQTPGQGLQFLFEYFSETQRNKGNFPGRFSGRQFSNSRSEMNVSTLELGDSALYLCASSFSGRVTDTQYFGPGTRLTVL.

J is TRBJ2-2 and V is TRBV30; TRBD2 matches 9 bases. The V gene end was trimmed by 3 bases and the J gene end by 4 bases; junction bases not matched to a gene: 3. In germline, CDR1 is GTSNPN, CDR2 SVGIG (reference sequence). The CDR3 covers 14 residues. Here the CDR3 DNA reads TGTGCCTGGAGGGGACTAGCAGCCACCGGGGAGCTGTTTTTT. It is translated as CAWRGLAATGELFF.

Of note for this clone: Other DNA sequences in this sample translate to the same CDR3. The gene calls are TRBV28 and TRBJ1-4, with 7 bases matching TRBD1. The V segment lost 5 bases and the J segment 5 bases; nucleotides outside the gene matches: 5. Germline CDR1 and CDR2: MDHEN and SYDVKM. The CDR3 length is 14 residues. For the CDR3, the DNA is TGTGCCAGCAGTCCGGGACAGCTGAATGAAAAACTGTTTTTT. Translating it yields CASSPGQLNEKLFF. The complete variable domain, with remaining parts taken from reference TRBV28 and TRBJ1-4, reads DVKVTQSSRYLVKRTGEKVFLECVQDMDHENMFWYRQDPGLGLRLIYFSYDVKMKEKGDIPEGYSVSREKKERFSLILESASTNQTSMYLCASSPGQLNEKLFFGSGTQLSVL.

The CDR3 spells CASSPLRGFRGYTF. The CDR3 DNA reads as TGTGCCAGCAGCCCATTGAGGGGGTTCCGTGGCTACACCTTC. This chain links TRBV5-6 with TRBJ1-2; a weak D match, TRBD1 (6 bases). This CDR3 comprises 14 residues. CDR1 and CDR2 (germline): SGHDT, YYEEEE. V was trimmed by 4 bases and J by 7 bases, leaving 17 bases between them.

This rearrangement joins TRBV12-5 to TRBJ2-2; D unclear. The ends were cut back, 6 bases at V and 0 bases at J, with 20 bases in the middle. The length of the CDR3 is 18 residues. Germline CDR1 reads LGHNT; CDR2 reads FRNRAP. This CDR3 reads CASGYAPDGSSNTGELFF. The CDR3 coding sequence is TGTGCTAGTGGCTACGCCCCCGACGGAAGCTCGAACACCGGGGAGCTGTTTTTT.

The chain combines TRBV4-3 with TRBJ2-6; D remains unclear. Germline loops: CDR1 LGHNA, CDR2 YSLEER. V was cut by 4 bases and J by 2 bases, with 9 bases left in between. The length of the CDR3 is 15 residues. CDR3 coding DNA: TGCGCCAGCAGCCCAGGACGGGCTGGGGCCAACGTCCTGACTTTC. It yields the protein CASSPGRAGANVLTF.

Here the CDR3 reads CASSTTSFNEQFF. The CDR3 nucleotides are TGTGCCAGCAGCACGACTAGTTTCAATGAGCAGTTCTTC. This chain links TRBV5-4 with TRBJ2-1, with D maybe TRBD2 (6 bases). The CDR3 length is 13 residues. The V end lost 4 bases, the J end lost 6 bases, and 11 bases lay between the germline ends. Germline V gene data show CDR1 as SGHNT and CDR2 as YYREEE (reference sequence).

This clone was seen a single time. The rearrangement uses TRBV7-2 and TRBJ2-2; 10 bases align to TRBD2. With 0 bases clipped from V and 5 bases from J, the junction kept 12 bases outside the gene matches. The germline gives CDR1 SGHTA, CDR2 FQGNSA. This CDR3 is 19 amino acids long. The CDR3 region is CASSLAPSGRAGWTGELFF. DNA of the CDR3: TGTGCCAGCAGCTTAGCGCCCAGCGGGAGGGCCGGGTGGACCGGGGAGCTGTTTTTT.

This chain links TRBV25-1 with TRBJ1-4; TRBD1 matches 10 bases. CDR1 MGHDK and CDR2 SYGVNS come from the germline V gene. J gave up 4 bases and V 8 bases, and 4 bases lay outside the gene matches. The CDR3 runs 14 residues. CDR3 sequence: CASSGDRGNEKLFF. The DNA for the CDR3 is TGTGCCAGCTCTGGGGACAGGGGTAATGAAAAACTGTTTTTT.

This clone was found once. The rearrangement uses TRBV5-5 and TRBJ2-7; tentatively, D is TRBD1 (6 bases). CDR1 is SGHKS, CDR2 YYEKEE, per germline (reference sequence). V was clipped by 2 bases and J by 1 base, with 10 bases between them. The length of the CDR3 is 14 residues. This chain's CDR3 is CASSFGTQSYEQYF. The CDR3 DNA is TGTGCCAGCAGCTTCGGGACACAGTCCTACGAGCAGTACTTC.

Notes on this clone: This specimen includes other DNA sequences encoding the same CDR3. This sequence joins TRBV5-1 and TRBJ2-7; 8 bases map to TRBD1. The CDR3 is 13 residues long. CDR1 SGHRS and CDR2 YFSETQ come from the germline V gene. Trimming at V came to 4 bases and at J to 1 base, leaving 1 base not matched to a gene. This chain's CDR3 is CASSRDRSYEQYF. DNA for the CDR3: TGCGCCAGCAGCAGGGACAGGTCCTACGAGCAGTACTTC.

The chain couples TRBV5-6 to TRBJ2-5; no definite D call. TRBJ2-7 matches the DNA end more closely, so the J call is doubtful. The CDR3 runs to 17 residues. Germline assignment: CDR1 SGHDT and CDR2 YYEEEE. CDR3 loop: CASSLAQAMSARYEQYF. CDR3 DNA sequence: TGTGCCAGCAGCTTGGCCCAGGCGATGTCCGCGCGCTACGAGCAGTACTTC.

For this clone: Other DNA variants within this sample encode the same CDR3. The DNA for the CDR3 is TGTGCCAGCAGCTTGGGGGCAGGAAGCAATCAGCCCCAGCATTTT. This sequence encodes CASSLGAGSNQPQHF. J is TRBJ1-5 and V is TRBV5-5; D gene ambiguous. This CDR3 has 15 residues. Trimming shortened V by 0 bases and J by 1 base, and 8 bases separated the two germline ends. Germline CDR1 reads SGHKS; CDR2 reads YYEKEE (reference sequence).

This clone has only one observation. This chain links TRBV5-4 with TRBJ2-5; the D gene could be TRBD1 or TRBD2 (5 bases each). V lost 4 bases and J 1 base, leaving 17 bases between the germline ends. Germline V CDR1 and CDR2: SGHNT, YYREEE (reference sequence). The CDR3 has 16 residues. CDR3 DNA: TGTGCCAGCAGCAGGACCGGGGACGGAATCCAAGAGACCCAGTACTTC. This sequence encodes CASSRTGDGIQETQYF.

The chain uses TRBV18 and TRBJ1-4; D possibly corresponds to TRBD1 (5 bases). Trimming removed 6 bases from V and 3 bases from J, with 11 bases in between. Germline CDR1 KGHSH, CDR2 LQKENI. This CDR3 spans 14 amino acids. CDR3 amino acids: CASSPGTSNEKLFF. CDR3 DNA: TGTGCCAGCTCCCCCGGGACTTCTAATGAAAAACTGTTTTTT.

This chain uses TRBV6-1 with TRBJ2-5; 10 positions agree with TRBD2. CDR1 MNHNS and CDR2 SASEGT come from the germline V gene. The V gene end was trimmed by 6 bases and the J gene end by 5 bases; junction bases not matched to a gene: 9. This CDR3 is built from 15 residues. In DNA form, the CDR3 reads TGTGCCAGCAGGGCAGGAGCGGGAGGGATGGAGACCCAGTACTTC. Residues: CASRAGAGGMETQYF.